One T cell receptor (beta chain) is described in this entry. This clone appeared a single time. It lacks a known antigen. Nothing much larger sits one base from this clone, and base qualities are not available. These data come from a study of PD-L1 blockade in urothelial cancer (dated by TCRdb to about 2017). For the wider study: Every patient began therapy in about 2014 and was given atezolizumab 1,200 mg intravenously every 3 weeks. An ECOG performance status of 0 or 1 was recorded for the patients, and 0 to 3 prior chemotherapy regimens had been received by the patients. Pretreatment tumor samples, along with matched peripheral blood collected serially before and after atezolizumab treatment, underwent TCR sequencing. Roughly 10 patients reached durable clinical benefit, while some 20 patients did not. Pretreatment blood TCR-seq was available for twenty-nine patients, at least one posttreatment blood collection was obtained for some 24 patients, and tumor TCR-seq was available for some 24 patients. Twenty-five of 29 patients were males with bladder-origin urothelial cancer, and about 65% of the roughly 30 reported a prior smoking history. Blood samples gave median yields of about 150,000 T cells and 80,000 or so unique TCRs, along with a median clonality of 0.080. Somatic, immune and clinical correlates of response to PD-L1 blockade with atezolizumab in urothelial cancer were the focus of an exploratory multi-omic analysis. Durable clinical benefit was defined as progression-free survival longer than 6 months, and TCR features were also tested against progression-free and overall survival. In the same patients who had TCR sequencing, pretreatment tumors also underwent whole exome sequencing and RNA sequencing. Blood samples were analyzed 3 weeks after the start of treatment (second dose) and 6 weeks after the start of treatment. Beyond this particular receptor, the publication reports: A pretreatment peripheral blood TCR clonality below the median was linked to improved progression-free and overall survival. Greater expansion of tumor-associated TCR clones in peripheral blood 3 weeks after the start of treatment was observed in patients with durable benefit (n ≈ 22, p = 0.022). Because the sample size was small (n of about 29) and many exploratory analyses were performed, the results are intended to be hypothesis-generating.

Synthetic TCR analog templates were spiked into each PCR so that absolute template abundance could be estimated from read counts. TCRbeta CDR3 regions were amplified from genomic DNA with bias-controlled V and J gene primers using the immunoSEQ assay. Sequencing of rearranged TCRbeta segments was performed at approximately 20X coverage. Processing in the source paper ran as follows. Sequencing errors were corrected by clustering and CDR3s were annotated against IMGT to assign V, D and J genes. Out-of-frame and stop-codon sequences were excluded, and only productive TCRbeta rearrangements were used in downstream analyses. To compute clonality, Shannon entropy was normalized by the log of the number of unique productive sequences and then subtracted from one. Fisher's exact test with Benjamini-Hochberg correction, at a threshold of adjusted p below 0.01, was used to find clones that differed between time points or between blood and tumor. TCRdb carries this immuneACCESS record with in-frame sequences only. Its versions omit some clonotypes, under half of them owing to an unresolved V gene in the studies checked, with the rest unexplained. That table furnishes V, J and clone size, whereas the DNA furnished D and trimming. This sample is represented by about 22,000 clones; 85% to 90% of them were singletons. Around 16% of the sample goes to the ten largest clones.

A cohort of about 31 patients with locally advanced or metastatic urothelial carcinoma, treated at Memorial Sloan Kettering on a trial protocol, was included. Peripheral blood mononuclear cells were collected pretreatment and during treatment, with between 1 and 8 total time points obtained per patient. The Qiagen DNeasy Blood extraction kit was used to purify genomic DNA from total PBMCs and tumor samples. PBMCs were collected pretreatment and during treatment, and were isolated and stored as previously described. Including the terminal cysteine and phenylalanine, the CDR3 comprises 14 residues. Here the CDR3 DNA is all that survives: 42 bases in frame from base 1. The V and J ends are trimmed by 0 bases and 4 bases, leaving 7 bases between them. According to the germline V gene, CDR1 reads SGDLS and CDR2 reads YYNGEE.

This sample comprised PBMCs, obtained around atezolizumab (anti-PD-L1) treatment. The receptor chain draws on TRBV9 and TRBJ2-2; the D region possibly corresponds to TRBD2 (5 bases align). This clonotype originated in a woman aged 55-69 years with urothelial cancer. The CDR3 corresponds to CASSVVAFTGELFF. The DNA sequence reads TGTGCCAGCAGCGTAGTAGCGTTCACCGGGGAGCTGTTTTTT.